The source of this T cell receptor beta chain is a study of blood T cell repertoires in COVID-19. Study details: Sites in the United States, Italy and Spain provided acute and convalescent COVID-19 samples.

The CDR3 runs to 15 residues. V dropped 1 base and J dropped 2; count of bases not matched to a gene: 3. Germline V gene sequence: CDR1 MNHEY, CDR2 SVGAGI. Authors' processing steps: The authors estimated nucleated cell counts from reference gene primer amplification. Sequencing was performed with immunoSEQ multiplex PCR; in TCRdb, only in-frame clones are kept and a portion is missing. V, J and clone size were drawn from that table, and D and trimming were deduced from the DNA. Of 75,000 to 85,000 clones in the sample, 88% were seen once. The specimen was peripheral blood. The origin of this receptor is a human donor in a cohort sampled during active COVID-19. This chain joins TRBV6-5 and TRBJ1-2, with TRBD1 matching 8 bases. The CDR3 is CASSYLGQENYGYTF. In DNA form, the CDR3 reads TGTGCCAGCAGTTACTTGGGACAGGAAAACTATGGCTACACCTTC.